Presented here are 30 T cell receptor beta chains from one specimen sequenced in a study of T cell responses to AZD1222 COVID-19 vaccine. Profiled with immunoSEQ multiplex PCR; TCRdb holds only in-frame clones, not every one. This sample yields 20,000 to 30,000 clones, of which around nine tenths are seen a single time; 30% to 40% belongs to the top ten. Material: peripheral blood, obtained 28 days after the second AZD1222 dose. The source is an adult who received the AZD1222 COVID-19 vaccine.

The chain is built from TRBV6-5 and TRBJ1-5; no firm D call. Germline V lookup: CDR1 MNHEY, CDR2 SVGAGI. CDR3 length equals 13 residues. V lost 4 bases and J 11 bases, leaving 15 bases between the germline ends. The CDR3 region has the DNA TGTGCCAGCAGTTCCCCCCTCGGCGGGGCCCAGCATTTT. Residues: CASSSPLGGAQHF.

The CDR3 reads CATSKGLAGEYEQYF. For the CDR3, the DNA is TGTGCCACCAGCAAGGGACTAGCGGGAGAGTACGAGCAGTACTTC. The gene calls are TRBV15 and TRBJ2-7; 14 bases fit TRBD2. This CDR3 region has 15 residues. CDR1 is LNHNV and CDR2 is YYDKDF in the germline V gene (reference sequence). Trimming removed 4 bases from V and 4 bases from J; junction bases left unmatched: 3.

This clone showed up just once. This sequence joins TRBV19 and TRBJ1-3; perhaps TRBD1 as D (5 bases). V was pared by 5 bases and J by 2 bases, with 13 bases between. Per germline, CDR1 LNHDA and CDR2 SQIVND (reference sequence). The CDR3 is made up of 15 amino acids. CDR3 loop: CASSLRQGAGNTIYF. CDR3 sequence (DNA): TGTGCCAGTAGTCTACGCCAGGGCGCTGGAAACACCATATATTTT.

The rearrangement links TRBV28 to TRBJ2-7, with 12 bases that match TRBD2. CDR1 is MDHEN, CDR2 SYDVKM, per germline. The CDR3 spans 15 residues. The junction had 5 bases not matched to a gene; V was cut back by 4 bases and J by 4 bases. CDR3 coding DNA: TGTGCCAGCAGTTCTAGCGGGAGGGCCGTGTACGAGCAGTACTTC. It is translated as CASSSSGRAVYEQYF.

V is TRBV5-1 and J is TRBJ1-4; 7 bases map to TRBD1. The germline V gene has CDR1 SGHRS and CDR2 YFSETQ. The V gene end was trimmed by 1 base and the J gene end by 4 bases; junction bases not matched to a gene: 4. This CDR3 contains 15 residues. CDR3 sequence reads: CASSLLGGFNEKLFF. CDR3 in DNA: TGCGCCAGCAGCTTGCTAGGGGGCTTTAATGAAAAACTGTTTTTT.

The chain combines TRBV27 with TRBJ2-7; TRBD1 aligns across 9 bases. The CDR3 loop spans 14 amino acids. Germline loops: CDR1 MNHEY, CDR2 SMNVEV (reference sequence). The V gene end was trimmed by 5 bases and the J gene end by 6 bases; junction bases not matched to a gene: 8. CDR3 region: CASSKGQGRSEQYF. CDR3 sequence (DNA): TGTGCCAGCAGTAAAGGACAGGGGAGGAGCGAGCAGTACTTC.

The gene calls are TRBV4-3 and TRBJ1-4; 7 bases align to TRBD1. Per the germline V gene, CDR1 is LGHNA and CDR2 is YSLEER. V dropped 3 bases and J dropped 2; count of bases not matched to a gene: 6. The CDR3 is 16 amino acids. The CDR3 region is CASSQQGGRTNEKLFF. Here the CDR3 DNA reads TGCGCCAGCAGCCAGCAGGGGGGTCGGACTAATGAAAAACTGTTTTTT.

This sequence joins TRBV5-4 and TRBJ2-7; weak D call: TRBD2 (5 bases). Germline CDR1 reads SGHNT; CDR2 reads YYREEE (reference sequence). This CDR3 is built from 14 residues. Trimming took 2 bases from V and 5 from J, leaving 14 bases between them. The CDR3 is CASSLWRVPHEQYF. In nucleotides, the CDR3 is TGTGCCAGCAGCTTATGGCGGGTCCCCCACGAGCAGTACTTC.

The gene calls are TRBV6-2 or TRBV6-3 and TRBJ1-5; 8 bases are shared with TRBD1. CDR1 and CDR2 from the germline V gene are MNHEY and SVGEGT. The CDR3 is 13 amino acids. After removal of 2 bases from V and 6 bases from J, the junction contained 0 bases not matched to a gene. Here the CDR3 reads CASSYTGGQPQHF. The CDR3 bases are TGTGCCAGCAGTTACACAGGGGGTCAGCCCCAGCATTTT.

The V and J genes are TRBV27 and TRBJ1-1; weak D call: TRBD1 (6 bases). The CDR3 loop spans 14 amino acids. V was shortened by 4 bases and J by 5 bases, with 14 bases between the two germline ends. Germline assignment: CDR1 MNHEY and CDR2 SMNVEV (reference sequence). CDR3 bases: TGTGCCAGCAGTTCGCCAACAGGGTATACTGAAGCTTTCTTT. This gives the protein CASSSPTGYTEAFF.

The chain recombines TRBV2 with TRBJ1-5; no reliable D call. The length of the CDR3 is 13 residues. Trimming left V 2 bases short and J 7 bases short, with 9 bases between. Germline V lookup: CDR1 SNHLY, CDR2 FYNNEI. CDR3 bases: TGTGCCAGCAGTGAACACACTAACCAGCCCCAGCATTTT. This codes for CASSEHTNQPQHF.

V is TRBV28 and J is TRBJ1-2; D is ambiguous. The V and J ends lost 8 bases and 4 bases respectively, with 5 bases between them. This CDR3 contains 10 residues. Germline CDR1 MDHEN, CDR2 SYDVKM. In DNA, the CDR3 is TGTGCCAGCGGTCGCTATGGCTACACCTTC. Residues: CASGRYGYTF.

The chain combines TRBV5-8 with TRBJ1-6, with 10 bases lining up with TRBD1. The J segment lost 10 bases and the V segment lost 2 bases, leaving 9 bases of the junction unmatched. This CDR3 spans 16 amino acids. Germline CDR1 and CDR2: SGHTS and YDEGEE. The CDR3, as DNA: TGTGCCAGCAGCTTCTCCATCGGGACAGGGGAATCACCCCTCCACTTT. As protein: CASSFSIGTGESPLHF.

As concerns this clone: One end of the junction varies from germline; a read error may be responsible. V is TRBV7-8 and J is TRBJ2-7; D is uncertain. This CDR3 contains 15 residues. Germline-derived CDR1 and CDR2 are SGHVS and FQNEAQ. The CDR3 region is CASSLAGQEIYEQYF. The CDR3 bases are TGTGCCAGCAGCTTAGCTGGCCAGGAGATATACGAACAGTACTTC.

This chain uses TRBV5-1 with TRBJ2-5; D could derive from TRBD1 or TRBD2 (5 bases each). CDR3 length: 15 residues. From germline, CDR1 is SGHRS and CDR2 YFSETQ. Trimming took off 4 bases at V and 5 bases at J, with 18 bases between the two ends. CDR3 loop: CASSPGAKRGETQYF. The CDR3 DNA sequence: TGCGCCAGCAGCCCCGGGGCCAAAAGAGGGGAGACCCAGTACTTC.

The chain joins TRBV7-9 to TRBJ2-1; D gene uncertain. The CDR3 has 12 amino acids. V gave up 4 bases and J gave up 6 bases, with 7 bases separating them. Germline assignment: CDR1 SEHNR and CDR2 FQNEAQ (reference sequence). The CDR3 DNA reads as TGTGCCAGCAGCTCCGGCTCCAATGAGCAGTTCTTC. Translated, it gives CASSSGSNEQFF. Combining the CDR3 with reference TRBV7-9 and TRBJ2-1 gives the whole variable domain DTGVSQNPRHKITKRGQNVTFRCDPISEHNRLYWYRQTLGQGPEFLTYFQNEAQLEKSRLLSDRFSAERPKGSFSTLEIQRTEQGDSAMYLCASSSGSNEQFFGPGTRLTVL.

The chain employs TRBV7-6 and TRBJ2-7; weak D call: TRBD2 (6 bases). The CDR3 runs 15 residues. The V end was cut by 4 bases, the J end by 1 base, with 14 bases between. Germline loops: CDR1 SGHVS, CDR2 FNYEAQ. CDR3 nucleotides: TGTGCCAGCAGCTCCCAAGGTAGCGGATCCTACGAGCAGTACTTC. Translated: CASSSQGSGSYEQYF.

J is TRBJ2-7 and V is TRBV2; TRBD2 might be the D (6 bases). CDR3 length equals 10 residues. V lost 8 bases, J lost 6 bases, and 8 bases lay in between. CDR1 is SNHLY, CDR2 FYNNEI, per germline. The CDR3 protein is CASAGGEQYF. As DNA, the CDR3 is TGTGCCAGCGCCGGGGGCGAGCAGTACTTC.

This clone was picked up a small number of times. The genes are TRBV10-2 and TRBJ2-7; a weak D match, TRBD2 (6 bases). Germline V gene data show CDR1 as WSHSY and CDR2 as SAAADI. This CDR3 is 15 amino acids long. Trimming removed 0 bases at V and 1 base at J, with 10 bases between. CDR3 in DNA: TGCGCCAGCAGTGAGTCGGCCGGGAGTTCCTACGAGCAGTACTTC. It translates to CASSESAGSSYEQYF.

This chain links TRBV6-2 or TRBV6-3 with TRBJ2-1; TRBD1 matches at 7 bases. The CDR3 sequence is 14 residues long. J was trimmed by 4 bases and V by 2 bases; bases with no gene match: 2. Germline loops: CDR1 MNHEY, CDR2 SVGEGT. The CDR3 loop reads CASSYRDSYNEQFF. The DNA for the CDR3 is TGTGCCAGCAGTTACCGGGACAGTTACAATGAGCAGTTCTTC.

The V gene is TRBV28, the J gene TRBJ1-4; tentatively, D is TRBD1 (6 bases). The CDR3 is made up of 14 amino acids. CDR1 is MDHEN, CDR2 SYDVKM, per germline. V was pared by 5 bases and J by 8 bases, with 15 bases between. CDR3 bases: TGTGCCAGCAGTCCGGCGGGGGCGGGGGAAAAACTGTTTTTT. Its translation: CASSPAGAGEKLFF.

The DNA of the CDR3 is TGTGCCTGGAGCCCGGGACTACCCTACGAGCAGTACTTC. Translating it yields CAWSPGLPYEQYF. The genes are TRBV30 and TRBJ2-7, with 7 bases that match TRBD2. The CDR3 length is 13 residues. V shed 3 bases, J shed 2 bases, and the junction held 4 bases outside the gene matches. In germline, CDR1 is GTSNPN, CDR2 SVGIG (reference sequence).

This chain joins TRBV2 and TRBJ2-1; possible D gene TRBD2, 6 bases. CDR1 SNHLY and CDR2 FYNNEI come from the germline V gene. The ends were cut back, 6 bases at V and 1 base at J, with 13 bases in the middle. CDR3 length equals 15 residues. CDR3 amino acids: CASRHGSLSYNEQFF. The CDR3 DNA follows: TGTGCCAGCAGACACGGGAGTCTATCCTACAATGAGCAGTTCTTC.

The chain recombines TRBV5-1 with TRBJ1-1; D gene ambiguous. The CDR3 extends over 12 amino acids. CDR1 is SGHRS, CDR2 YFSETQ, per germline. Trimming pared 6 bases from V and 1 base from J, leaving 7 bases between. CDR3 sequence reads: CASTEGNTEAFF. CDR3 sequence (DNA): TGCGCCAGCACGGAAGGGAACACTGAAGCTTTCTTT.

This clone has a single count. The chain combines TRBV5-1 with TRBJ2-5; 8 bases agree with TRBD1. The CDR3 contains 14 residues. The germline CDR1 and CDR2 sequences are SGHRS and YFSETQ. J lost 2 bases, V lost 4 bases, and 4 bases had no gene match. Here the CDR3 DNA reads TGCGCCAGCAGCACCGGGACAGGACAAGAGACCCAGTACTTC. This gives the protein CASSTGTGQETQYF.

This clone has just one count. The V call is TRBV20-1, the J call TRBJ1-2; D perhaps matches TRBD1 (6 bases). The CDR3 contains 13 residues. CDR1 is DFQATT, CDR2 SNEGSKA, per germline (reference sequence). Trimming took off 6 bases at V and 3 bases at J, with 14 bases between the two ends. The CDR3 region has the DNA TGCAGTGCCAGTAGCGGGGGCTACTATGGCTACACCTTC. Translated, it gives CSASSGGYYGYTF.

The rearrangement links TRBV18 to TRBJ2-3; D not certain. The length of the CDR3 is 13 residues. The V end was cut by 1 base, the J end by 0 bases, with 2 bases between. The germline V gene encodes CDR1 KGHSH and CDR2 LQKENI. The CDR3 sequence is CASSPLSTDTQYF. DNA of the CDR3: TGTGCCAGCTCACCACTGAGCACAGATACGCAGTATTTT.

This rearrangement joins TRBV18 to TRBJ1-1; no clear D gene. CDR1 KGHSH and CDR2 LQKENI come from the germline V gene. The CDR3 runs to 14 residues. Trimming left V 1 base short and J 0 bases short, with 6 bases between. The DNA of the CDR3 is TGTGCCAGCTCACCACAAGAGTTGAACACTGAAGCTTTCTTT. Translated: CASSPQELNTEAFF.

This chain joins TRBV12-3 or TRBV12-4 and TRBJ1-2; D call uncertain. The V gene lost 4 bases and the J gene lost 2 bases, with 5 bases spanning the gap. This CDR3 spans 12 amino acids. This chain's CDR3 is CASSYVNYGYTF. Written as DNA, the CDR3 is TGTGCCAGCAGTTATGTAAACTATGGCTACACCTTC.

The CDR3 here is CATSARETGGLSSGNNEQFF. The CDR3 DNA reads as TGTGCCACCAGTGCTCGTGAGACAGGGGGCCTTAGTAGCGGAAACAATGAGCAGTTCTTC. This chain connects TRBV24-1 to TRBJ2-1; 10 nucleotides match TRBD1. The CDR3 length is 20 residues. Losses at the gene ends were 5 bases for V and 5 bases for J; bases not matched to a gene: 20. Germline V gene data show CDR1 as KGHDR and CDR2 as SFDVKD.